This TCR beta chain derives from a study of cytomegalovirus exposure and HLA in healthy donors. General observations from the study: Later, an analysis showed that TCR beta chains associated with HLA were more clonally expanded than others that were equally common. Most TCR beta V segments were productive about 90% or about 30% of the time in an earlier analysis. CMV serostatus was the sole immune exposure data available.

It was with 60 Vbeta and 13 Jbeta primers that the PCR ran. Here immunoSEQ multiplex PCR was the method, and the copy in TCRdb shows in-frame clones only, minus some. The table lists 200,000 to 250,000 clones, approximately 82% of them singletons, with 0.6% to 0.65% in the top ten. Notes on this clone: Its target is not known.

The receptor comes from a man aged 18 to 30 in good health and CMV-seronegative. The sequenced material came from PBMCs.

The CDR3 sequence: CASSSQDSNQPQHF. The CDR3 bases are TGTGCCAGCAGTTCCCAGGATAGCAATCAGCCCCAGCATTTT. The rearrangement links TRBV6-1 to TRBJ1-5, with no clear D. Between the trimmed V and J ends, which lost 5 bases and 0 bases, there was a span of 8 bases. The length of the CDR3 is 14 residues. Germline assignment: CDR1 MNHNS and CDR2 SASEGT.